This T cell receptor (beta chain) was observed in a study of blood T cells in healthy people across ages. The CDR3 is 14 residues long. Germline V gene data show CDR1 as MNHEY and CDR2 as SVGAGI. V dropped 8 bases and J dropped 3; count of bases not matched to a gene: 7. The use of a sample-barcoded 5' primer and a J-beta primer mix characterized a second PCR of roughly 7 to 11 cycles. In TCRdb, the 5' RACE reads were re-called with MiXCR into one record per CDR3 protein. The sample holds some 370,000 distinct CDR3 sequences, approximately 52% seen once. The receptor's source is a man aged 60 to 75 in good health. Sequenced material: blood. This rearrangement joins TRBV6-5 to TRBJ2-3; 8 bases line up with TRBD1. The CDR3 protein is CASGGQGRTDTQYF. The DNA for the CDR3 is TGTGCCAGCGGAGGACAGGGCCGGACAGATACGCAGTATTTT.